This is a list of T cell receptor beta chains from one sample in a study of blood T cell repertoires in COVID-19. Some clones are missing from TCRdb's copy, which holds only in-frame ones; the method was immunoSEQ multiplex PCR. The table includes 250,000 or so clones, roughly 90% detected once. Sequenced input: peripheral blood. Receptor source: a woman in her 30s with active or convalescent COVID-19. CDR3s leave out the opening cysteine and the closing phenylalanine or tryptophan. A D gene is named only where the DNA matches it firmly. Clone size, where shown, is once, few, many, or a class for clones that have expanded.

clone_size,v_call,j_call,d_call,cdr3_aa
-,TRBV20-1,TRBJ2-3,TRBD2,SASLAGADTQY
-,TRBV24-1,TRBJ2-5,TRBD1,ATSDPGQGTETQY
once,TRBV19,TRBJ1-4,-,ASSIIAEKLF
-,TRBV6-5,TRBJ2-1,-,ASSTTRGLYNEQF
-,TRBV19,TRBJ2-7,-,ASSISVTYEQY
-,TRBV29-1,TRBJ1-2,TRBD1,SVGTGLGYT
-,TRBV29-1,TRBJ2-1,TRBD2,SLLAGGGDEQF
-,TRBV19,TRBJ2-3,-,ASSVRNTDTQY
-,TRBV15,TRBJ1-2,TRBD1,ATSASRGPNYGYT
-,TRBV7-2,TRBJ2-1,TRBD2,ASSLRLAAYNEQF
-,TRBV2,TRBJ2-1,TRBD2,ASRATSGGVYNEQF
-,TRBV10-3,TRBJ1-1,TRBD1,ASGQGRDEAF
-,TRBV9,TRBJ2-5,-,ASSVVPVLTLETQY
-,TRBV18,TRBJ1-2,TRBD1,ASSPQDRGRGYT
-,TRBV7-2,TRBJ1-6,-,ASSLERSYNSPLH
-,TRBV18,TRBJ1-6,-,ASSLSGATVNSPLH
-,TRBV7-6,TRBJ2-3,-,ASSLGRGDTQY